Presented here are 27 T cell receptor beta chains from one specimen sequenced in a study of CD8+CD57+ T cells in acquired aplastic anemia. Genomic DNA provided the template from which TCR beta VDJ and CDR3 profiles were obtained. One entry per CDR3 protein results from TCRdb running MiXCR on the reads. The profile covers 100,000 to 150,000 distinct CDR3 sequences, with almost 40% appearing a single time and more than 2.5% taken by the ten largest. Sequenced patients had shown CD8+CD57+ cell expansion by flow cytometry. Sequencing was done on a sample of sorted CD4+, CD8+, or CD8+CD57+ T cells (not recorded which) from PBMCs. The receptor source for this set is a human donor with aplastic anemia.

The chain carries TRBV7-9 and TRBJ1-1; D is unresolved. The germline CDR1 and CDR2 sequences are SEHNR and FQNEAQ (reference sequence). The CDR3 covers 12 residues. V was shortened by 9 bases and J by 1 base, with 9 bases between the two germline ends. This CDR3 reads CARPTWNTEAFF. CDR3 coding DNA: TGTGCCAGACCGACTTGGAACACTGAAGCTTTCTTT.

This clonotype appeared many times. A single base separates this from a much larger clone, so it may be a read error. V gene TRBV29-1 combines with J gene TRBJ1-1, with TRBD1 matching 11 bases. Losses at the gene ends were 3 bases for V and 3 bases for J; bases not matched to a gene: 3. This CDR3 has 14 residues. Germline CDR1 SQVTM, CDR2 ANQGSEA. CDR3 nucleotides: TGCAGCGTTGATGGACAGGGGGCGGACACTGAAGCTTTCTTT. It yields the protein CSVDGQGADTEAFF.

In the case of this clonotype: This may come from a read error, since a much larger clone is one base off. The chain has TRBV2 and TRBJ2-7; the match to TRBD1 covers 11 bases. This CDR3 contains 15 residues. Losses at the gene ends were 6 bases for V and 5 bases for J; bases not matched to a gene: 9. Germline V gene lookup returns CDR1 SNHLY and CDR2 FYNNEI. CDR3 in DNA: TGTGCCAGCAGCCCGTGGGACAGGGGGGTCAACGAGCAGTACGTC. Its translation: CASSPWDRGVNEQYV.

In its sample, this clonotype was seen many times. The chain carries TRBV6-1 and TRBJ2-7; no reliable D call. V was cut by 5 bases and J by 0 bases, with 8 bases left in between. CDR1 is MNHNS, CDR2 SASEGT, per germline. The length of the CDR3 is 13 residues. The CDR3 loop is CASSPRSSYEQYF. The CDR3, as DNA: TGTGCCAGCAGTCCCAGGAGCTCCTACGAGCAGTACTTC.

Points on this clonotype: A much larger clone differs by one base, so this may be a read error. CDR3 sequence (DNA): TGTGCCCGCAGCTTAAGCGCCCTACCGAACACTGAAGCTTTCTTT. It encodes CARSLSALPNTEAFF. The V gene is TRBV11-2, the J gene TRBJ1-1; D ambiguous. Looked up from germline, CDR1 is SGHAT and CDR2 is FQNNGV. The CDR3 runs 15 residues.

This clonotype has at least ten counts. V and J are TRBV24-1 and TRBJ1-1; possibly TRBD1 for D (5 bases). Germline V CDR1 and CDR2: KGHDR, SFDVKD. CDR3 length: 11 amino acids. The germline V and J ends were trimmed by 9 bases and 1 base, with 5 bases remaining between them. The CDR3 loop is CATQGNTEAFF. The CDR3 nucleotides are TGTGCCACCCAGGGGAACACTGAAGCTTTCTTT.

This clonotype showed up many times. The chain carries TRBV9 and TRBJ1-3; D gene unclear. The germline V and J ends were trimmed by 6 bases and 3 bases, with 10 bases remaining between them. The length of the CDR3 is 13 residues. In germline, CDR1 is SGDLS, CDR2 YYNGEE. Here the CDR3 reads CASTREDGNTIYF. CDR3 DNA sequence: TGTGCCAGCACTAGGGAGGATGGAAACACCATATATTTT.

This clonotype was observed a few times. The chain combines TRBV12-5 with TRBJ1-1; 8 nucleotides align to TRBD1. V lost 0 bases and J lost 0; bases outside the gene matches: 9. Germline CDR1 is LGHNT and CDR2 is FRNRAP. This CDR3 is built from 18 residues. CDR3 bases: TGTGCTAGTGGTTTGGTAGTGGCAGGGGGCTTTATGAACACTGAAGCTTTCTTT. It translates to CASGLVVAGGFMNTEAFF.

The rearrangement uses TRBV5-4 and TRBJ1-1; 10 bases line up with TRBD1. This CDR3 has 16 residues. The trim removed 3 bases at V and 1 base at J, leaving 6 bases unmatched. The germline V gene has CDR1 SGHNT and CDR2 YYREEE (reference sequence). CDR3 bases: TGTGCCAGCAGCTCCGGGACAGGGGTTCCGAACACTGAAGCTTTCTTT. Its protein product is CASSSGTGVPNTEAFF. Combining the CDR3 with reference TRBV5-4 and TRBJ1-1 gives the whole variable domain ETGVTQSPTHLIKTRGQQVTLRCSSQSGHNTVSWYQQALGQGPQFIFQYYREEENGRGNFPPRFSGLQFPNYSSELNVNALELDDSALYLCASSSGTGVPNTEAFFGQGTRLTVV.

The rearrangement joins TRBV15 to TRBJ2-3; tentatively, D is TRBD1 or TRBD2 (6 bases each). The CDR3 runs 14 residues. V was cut by 5 bases and J by 0 bases, with 9 bases left in between. Per the germline V gene, CDR1 is LNHNV and CDR2 is YYDKDF (reference sequence). The CDR3 sequence is CATSGGLSTDTQYF. The CDR3 DNA reads as TGTGCCACCAGCGGGGGGCTAAGCACAGATACGCAGTATTTT.

There are many counts of this clonotype. This sequence joins TRBV3-1 and TRBJ1-5, with D perhaps matching TRBD1 (6 bases). CDR3 length: 13 amino acids. Trimming took off 5 bases at V and 6 bases at J, with 11 bases between the two ends. Germline loops: CDR1 LGHDT, CDR2 YNNKEL (reference sequence). As DNA, the CDR3 is TGTGCCAGCAGCTTGGACAGAGGTCAGCCCCAGCATTTT. Its translation is CASSLDRGQPQHF.

The chain couples TRBV6-4 to TRBJ2-7; no reliable D call. Germline V gene sequence: CDR1 MRHNA, CDR2 SNTAGT. CDR3 length: 9 residues. As DNA, the CDR3 is TGCCAATACGTTGGGGAGCAGTACGTC. Translation: CQYVGEQYV.

This clonotype was recorded many times. The chain recombines TRBV13 with TRBJ1-1; D may be TRBD1 (5 bases). Germline V CDR1 and CDR2: PRHDT, FYEKMQ (reference sequence). V lost 5 bases and J 7 bases, leaving 14 bases between the germline ends. The CDR3 has 13 amino acids. CDR3 bases: TGTGCCAGCAGCAACGTAAGGGGAGGTGAAGCTTTCTTT. Protein: CASSNVRGGEAFF.

CDR3 nucleotides: TGTGCCAGCGGGCGGACAGGGGACGAGCAGTACTTC. Translation gives CASGRTGDEQYF. This chain joins TRBV6-1 and TRBJ2-7; 9 nucleotides agree with TRBD1. The CDR3 covers 12 residues. Germline assignment: CDR1 MNHNS and CDR2 SASEGT. The J segment lost 5 bases and the V segment lost 8 bases, leaving 4 bases of the junction unmatched.

This clonotype was seen many times. The genes are TRBV5-8 and TRBJ2-5; D possibly corresponds to TRBD2 (6 bases). This CDR3 has 13 amino acids. The germline V gene encodes CDR1 SGHTS and CDR2 YDEGEE. The V and J ends lost 7 bases and 4 bases respectively, with 14 bases between them. The CDR3 bases are TGTGCCAGCGGTCAGACCGGGAGAGAGACCCAGTACTTC. Protein sequence: CASGQTGRETQYF.

The V call is TRBV10-3, the J call TRBJ2-7; 8 bases align to TRBD1. The CDR3 extends over 14 amino acids. Losses at the gene ends were 6 bases for V and 2 bases for J; bases not matched to a gene: 6. The V gene's germline CDR1 is ENHRY and CDR2 SYGVKD. The CDR3 is CAISERQGPYEQYF. In nucleotides, the CDR3 is TGTGCCATCAGCGAGAGACAGGGGCCCTACGAGCAGTACTTC.

This clonotype showed up just a few times. The chain combines TRBV15 with TRBJ2-3; 9 nucleotides agree with TRBD1. Germline CDR1 reads LNHNV; CDR2 reads YYDKDF (reference sequence). This CDR3 is built from 15 residues. V gave up 3 bases and J gave up 4 bases; unmatched junction bases: 5. In DNA form, the CDR3 reads TGTGCCACCAGCAGGAGTCGGGACAGGGCAGATACGCAGTATTTT. Its protein is CATSRSRDRADTQYF.

This clonotype appeared a few times. The chain recombines TRBV4-3 with TRBJ1-1; 9 bases line up with TRBD1. The length of the CDR3 is 15 residues. V lost 3 bases to trimming and J lost 3 bases; unmatched junction nucleotides: 5. The germline gives CDR1 LGHNA, CDR2 YSLEER. Here the CDR3 DNA reads TGCGCCAGCAGCCATATAACAGGGGGCTACACTGAAGCTTTCTTT. It encodes CASSHITGGYTEAFF.

The V gene is TRBV25-1, the J gene TRBJ1-4; TRBD1 might be the D (5 bases). CDR1 and CDR2 from the germline V gene are MGHDK and SYGVNS. CDR3 size: 15 residues. V was clipped by 4 bases and J by 5 bases, with 14 bases between them. CDR3 in amino acids: CASSARKGPNEKLFF. Written as DNA, the CDR3 is TGTGCCAGCAGTGCCCGAAAGGGACCCAATGAAAAACTGTTTTTT.

V is TRBV5-4 and J is TRBJ2-1, with TRBD2 matching over 10 bases. This CDR3 is 13 amino acids long. With V trimmed by 3 bases and J by 9 bases, 3 bases remained unmatched. Germline CDR1 reads SGHNT; CDR2 reads YYREEE (reference sequence). In DNA, the CDR3 is TGTGCCAGCAGCTACGGGACTAGCGCTGAGCAGTTCTTC. Residues: CASSYGTSAEQFF.

In this sample, this clonotype turned up many times. This rearrangement joins TRBV7-2 to TRBJ1-2, with unresolved D. CDR3 length: 15 amino acids. With 5 bases removed from V and 2 bases from J, the gap between germline ends came to 15 bases. The germline V gene has CDR1 SGHTA and CDR2 FQGNSA. CDR3 protein: CASSPSGSGNYGYTF. DNA of the CDR3: TGTGCCAGCAGCCCCTCCGGATCTGGGAACTATGGCTACACCTTC.

This clonotype turned up a few times. V is TRBV10-3 and J is TRBJ2-1; D tentatively fits TRBD1 or TRBD2 (5 bases each). This CDR3 has 15 residues. In germline, CDR1 is ENHRY, CDR2 SYGVKD. V was cut by 3 bases and J by 9 bases, with 18 bases left in between. CDR3 protein: CAISETTWGFGEQFF. For the CDR3, the DNA is TGTGCCATCAGTGAAACGACGTGGGGGTTTGGTGAGCAGTTCTTC.

Concerning this clonotype: One base away lies a much larger clone, so this may be a sequencing read error. The chain is built from TRBV5-1 and TRBJ1-6, with a tentative D call TRBD1 (5 bases). Trimming left V 4 bases short and J 7 bases short, with 12 bases between. Germline CDR1 SGHRS, CDR2 YFSETQ. The CDR3 is made up of 14 amino acids. The CDR3 DNA follows: TGCGCCAGCAGCGAGGCAGGGTTGAATTCACCCCTCCACTTT. The encoded protein is CASSEAGLNSPLHF.

A word on this clonotype: Given the absence of the conserved phenylalanine or tryptophan at the CDR3 end, a read error is likely. The V and J genes are TRBV9 and TRBJ1-6, with TRBD1 identical over 8 bases. This CDR3 comprises 15 residues. CDR1 and CDR2 from the germline V gene are SGDLS and YYNGEE. J lost 8 bases, V lost 3 bases, and 7 bases had no gene match. This chain's CDR3 is CASSGQGAWDSPLHS. CDR3 sequence (DNA): TGTGCCAGCAGCGGCCAGGGGGCGTGGGATTCACCCCTCCACTCT.

There are many counts of this clonotype. V usage is TRBV7-6 and J usage is TRBJ1-5; D is ambiguous. The CDR3 has 15 residues. The germline V and J ends were trimmed by 2 bases and 2 bases, with 10 bases remaining between them. In germline, CDR1 is SGHVS, CDR2 FNYEAQ. The CDR3 nucleotides read TGTGCCAGCAGCTTAAGCTCGTTCGGCAATCAGCCCCAGCATTTT. Translating it yields CASSLSSFGNQPQHF.

This clonotype was detected ten times or more. J is TRBJ2-2 and V is TRBV7-8; D unclear. The CDR3 runs 13 residues. Trimming took 1 base from V and 3 from J, leaving 3 bases between them. Per germline, CDR1 SGHVS and CDR2 FQNEAQ. The CDR3 sequence: CASSLVDTGELFF. CDR3 coding DNA: TGTGCCAGCAGCTTAGTCGACACCGGGGAGCTGTTTTTT.

V usage is TRBV19 and J usage is TRBJ1-2; D might be TRBD1 (6 bases). Trimming shortened V by 2 bases and J by 3 bases, and 13 bases separated the two germline ends. The germline V gene encodes CDR1 LNHDA and CDR2 SQIVND (reference sequence). The CDR3 loop spans 15 amino acids. CDR3 nucleotides: TGTGCCAGTAGTATATTTCGGACAGCGGACTATGGCTACACCTTC. This encodes CASSIFRTADYGYTF.